The following is a TCR beta chain sequence with its context. As processed by the authors: Amplification with reference gene primers provided the estimates of nucleated cell counts. Using immunoSEQ multiplex PCR, the repertoire was profiled, and TCRdb retains in-frame clones only, with some absent. Clonal size and the V and J genes are those of that table, whereas D and trimming came from the DNA. Of about 71,000 clones in the sample, 90% were seen once. This sample stems from a study of blood T cell repertoires in COVID-19. Study information: The United States, Italy and Spain were the sources of the acute and convalescent COVID-19 samples. PBMCs, B-cell-depleted T cells, or T cells were the source of the cDNA or gDNA that made up the material.

Unmatched junction bases numbered 6, after V lost 0 bases and J lost 3 bases. The CDR3 sequence is 16 residues long. Looked up from germline, CDR1 is MNHEY and CDR2 is SVGEGT. Sequenced: peripheral blood. The chain employs TRBV6-2 or TRBV6-3 and TRBJ2-3, with 7 nucleotides matching TRBD2. The TCR comes from a woman under 30 with acute or convalescent COVID-19. The CDR3 loop is CASSYSGFGRTDTQYF. The CDR3 DNA sequence: TGTGCCAGCAGTTACTCGGGCTTCGGGAGGACAGATACGCAGTATTTT.